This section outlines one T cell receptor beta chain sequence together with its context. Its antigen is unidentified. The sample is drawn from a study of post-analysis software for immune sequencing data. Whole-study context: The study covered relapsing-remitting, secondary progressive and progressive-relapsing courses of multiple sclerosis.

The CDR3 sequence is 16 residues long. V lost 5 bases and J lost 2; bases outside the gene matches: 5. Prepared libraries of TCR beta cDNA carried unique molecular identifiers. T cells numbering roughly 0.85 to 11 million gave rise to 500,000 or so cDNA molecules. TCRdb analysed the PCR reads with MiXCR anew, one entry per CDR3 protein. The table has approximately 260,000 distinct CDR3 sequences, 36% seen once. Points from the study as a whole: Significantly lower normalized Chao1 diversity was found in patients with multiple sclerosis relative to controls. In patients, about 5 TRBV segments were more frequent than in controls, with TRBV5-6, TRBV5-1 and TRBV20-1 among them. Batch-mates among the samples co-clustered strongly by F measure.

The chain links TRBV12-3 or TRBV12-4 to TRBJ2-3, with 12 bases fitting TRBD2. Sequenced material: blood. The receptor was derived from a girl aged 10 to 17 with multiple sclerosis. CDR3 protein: CASSPWTSGITDTQYF. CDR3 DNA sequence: TGTGCCAGCAGTCCGTGGACTAGCGGGATCACAGATACGCAGTATTTT.